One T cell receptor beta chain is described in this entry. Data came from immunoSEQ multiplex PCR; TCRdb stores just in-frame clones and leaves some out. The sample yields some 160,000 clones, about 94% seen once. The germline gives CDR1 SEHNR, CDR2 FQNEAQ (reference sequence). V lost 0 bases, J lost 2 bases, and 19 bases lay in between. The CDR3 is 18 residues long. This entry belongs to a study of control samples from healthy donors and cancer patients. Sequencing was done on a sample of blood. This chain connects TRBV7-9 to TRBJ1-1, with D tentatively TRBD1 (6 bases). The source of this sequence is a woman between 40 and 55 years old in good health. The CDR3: CASSLALRILGANTEAFF. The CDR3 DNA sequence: TGTGCCAGCAGCTTAGCGCTAAGGATCCTGGGGGCAAACACTGAAGCTTTCTTT.